Detailed here is one T cell receptor (beta chain). CDR1 is SGHRS, CDR2 YFSETQ, per germline. The CDR3 extends over 14 amino acids. V was trimmed by 2 bases and J by 4 bases, leaving 13 bases between them. The data were taken from a study of T cells in Graves' hyperthyroidism and ophthalmopathy. Amplified TCR beta CDR3 regions derived from RNA transcripts. A first-round RT-PCR of the TCR CDR3 used the HTBI primer set. TCRdb independently ran MiXCR on the multiplex PCR reads; one entry per CDR3 protein. The data hold about 560,000 distinct CDR3 sequences, with 16% observed a single time. The sample was blood. The clonotype originates from a woman younger than 35 with Graves' hyperthyroidism. The rearrangement joins TRBV5-1 to TRBJ2-7; D is uncertain. As DNA, the CDR3 is TGCGCCAGCAGCTTCCTCGAATGGGAATACGAGCAGTACTTC. Its protein product is CASSFLEWEYEQYF.